This TCR beta chain was sequenced for a study of T cell changes during pregnancy in multiple sclerosis. This CDR3 comprises 15 residues. Per the germline V gene, CDR1 is LGHNA and CDR2 is YNFKEQ. V lost 1 base and J lost 3, with 10 bases in between. The data were produced by immunoSEQ multiplex PCR, yet TCRdb's version contains in-frame clones alone and is incomplete. Here the sample spans tens of thousands of clones, 80% to 95% being singletons. This sample comprised peripheral blood, obtained in the third trimester of pregnancy. The TCR originated in a female donor in good health, enrolled as a control in a pregnancy study. V is TRBV4-2 and J is TRBJ2-1; maybe TRBD2 (6 bases). In nucleotides, the CDR3 is TGTGCCAGCAGCCAAGCCGGGAGTGGCTACAATGAGCAGTTCTTC. The encoded protein is CASSQAGSGYNEQFF.